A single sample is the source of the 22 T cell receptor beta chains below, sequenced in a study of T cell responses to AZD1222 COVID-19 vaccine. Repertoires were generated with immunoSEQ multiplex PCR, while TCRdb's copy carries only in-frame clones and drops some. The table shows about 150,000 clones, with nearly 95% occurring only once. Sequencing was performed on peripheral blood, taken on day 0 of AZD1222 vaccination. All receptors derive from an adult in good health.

CDR3: CASSHPTAEAFF. The CDR3 DNA reads TGTGCCAGCAGCCATCCTACCGCTGAAGCTTTCTTT. The chain carries TRBV6-5 and TRBJ1-1, with no clear D. Germline loops: CDR1 MNHEY, CDR2 SVGAGI. The V and J ends lost 6 bases and 6 bases respectively, with 11 bases between them. There are 12 residues in the CDR3.

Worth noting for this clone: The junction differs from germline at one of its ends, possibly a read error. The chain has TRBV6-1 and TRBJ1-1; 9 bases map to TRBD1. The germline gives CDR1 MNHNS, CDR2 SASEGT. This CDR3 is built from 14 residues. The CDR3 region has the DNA TGTGCCAGCCGTGAGATCGGACAGGGGATGTCAGCTTTCTTT. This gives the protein CASREIGQGMSAFF.

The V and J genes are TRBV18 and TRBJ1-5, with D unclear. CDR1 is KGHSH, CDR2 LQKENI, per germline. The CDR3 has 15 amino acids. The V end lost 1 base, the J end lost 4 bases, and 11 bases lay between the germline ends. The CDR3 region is CASSPQGSGNQPQHF. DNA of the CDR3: TGTGCCAGCTCACCACAGGGCTCTGGGAATCAGCCCCAGCATTTT.

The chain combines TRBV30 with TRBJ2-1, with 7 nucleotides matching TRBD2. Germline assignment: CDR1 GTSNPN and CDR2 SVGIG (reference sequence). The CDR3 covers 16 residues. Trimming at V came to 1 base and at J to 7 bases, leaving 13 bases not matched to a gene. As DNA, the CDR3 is TGTGCCTGGAGTGATTTTCTGTGGGGCGGGAGTAATGAGCAGTTCTTC. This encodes CAWSDFLWGGSNEQFF.

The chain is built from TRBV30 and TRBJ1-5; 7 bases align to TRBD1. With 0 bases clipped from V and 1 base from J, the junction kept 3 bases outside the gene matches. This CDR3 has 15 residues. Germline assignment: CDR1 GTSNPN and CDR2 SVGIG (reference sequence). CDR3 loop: CAWSVGTVSNQPQHF. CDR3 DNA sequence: TGTGCCTGGAGTGTCGGGACAGTAAGCAATCAGCCCCAGCATTTT.

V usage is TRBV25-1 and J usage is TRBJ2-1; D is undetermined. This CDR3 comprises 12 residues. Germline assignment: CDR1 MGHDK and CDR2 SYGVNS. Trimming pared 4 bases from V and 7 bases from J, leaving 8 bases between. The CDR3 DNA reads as TGTGCCAGCAGTGGGGCGTGGAATGAGCAGTTCTTC. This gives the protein CASSGAWNEQFF.

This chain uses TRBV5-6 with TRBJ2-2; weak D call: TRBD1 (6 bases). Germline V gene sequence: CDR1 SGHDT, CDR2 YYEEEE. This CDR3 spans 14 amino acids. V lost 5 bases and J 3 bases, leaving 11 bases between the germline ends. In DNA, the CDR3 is TGTGCCAGCAGTTCACAGGGTTACACCGGGGAGCTGTTTTTT. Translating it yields CASSSQGYTGELFF.

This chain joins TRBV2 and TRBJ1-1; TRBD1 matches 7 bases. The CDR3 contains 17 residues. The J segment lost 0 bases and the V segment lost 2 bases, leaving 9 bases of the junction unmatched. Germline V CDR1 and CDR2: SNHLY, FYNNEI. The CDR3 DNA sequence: TGTGCCAGCAGTGAATGGGCAGGGGGAGGTCTGAACACTGAAGCTTTCTTT. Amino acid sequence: CASSEWAGGGLNTEAFF.

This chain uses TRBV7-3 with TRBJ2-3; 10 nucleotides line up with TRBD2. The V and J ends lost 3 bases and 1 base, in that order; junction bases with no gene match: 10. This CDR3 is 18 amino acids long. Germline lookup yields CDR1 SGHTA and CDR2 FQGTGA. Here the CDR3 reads CASSFLAGAPGRTDTQYF. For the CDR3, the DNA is TGTGCCAGCAGCTTCCTAGCGGGGGCCCCCGGGCGCACAGATACGCAGTATTTT.

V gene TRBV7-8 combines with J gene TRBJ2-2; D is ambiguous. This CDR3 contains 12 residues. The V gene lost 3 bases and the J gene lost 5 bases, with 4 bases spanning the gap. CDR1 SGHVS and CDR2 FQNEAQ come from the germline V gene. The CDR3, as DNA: TGTGCCAGCAGCTTTAGAACCGGGGAGCTGTTTTTT. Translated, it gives CASSFRTGELFF.

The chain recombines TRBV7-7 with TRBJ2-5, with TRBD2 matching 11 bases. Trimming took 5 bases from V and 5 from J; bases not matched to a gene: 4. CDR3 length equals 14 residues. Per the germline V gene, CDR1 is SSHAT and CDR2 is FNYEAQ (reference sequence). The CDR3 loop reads CASSHSGGAETQYF. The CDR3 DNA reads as TGTGCCAGCAGCCATAGCGGGGGGGCTGAGACCCAGTACTTC. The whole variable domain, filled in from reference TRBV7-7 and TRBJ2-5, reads GAGVSQSPRYKVTKRGQDVTLRCDPISSHATLYWYQQALGQGPEFLTYFNYEAQPDKSGLPSDRFSAERPEGSISTLTIQRTEQRDSAMYRCASSHSGGAETQYFGPGTRLLVL.

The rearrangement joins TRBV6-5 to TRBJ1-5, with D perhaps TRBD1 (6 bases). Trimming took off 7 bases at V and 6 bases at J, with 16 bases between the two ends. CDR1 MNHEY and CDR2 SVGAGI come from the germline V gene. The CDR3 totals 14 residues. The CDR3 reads CASTAGLGGQPQHF. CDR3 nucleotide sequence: TGTGCCAGCACCGCCGGACTAGGGGGTCAGCCCCAGCATTTT.

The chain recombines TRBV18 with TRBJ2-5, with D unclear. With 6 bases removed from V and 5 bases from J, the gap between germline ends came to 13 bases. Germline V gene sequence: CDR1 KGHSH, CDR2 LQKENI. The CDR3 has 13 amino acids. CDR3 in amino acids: CASSELEAETQYF. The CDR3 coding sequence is TGTGCCAGCTCCGAGCTAGAAGCGGAGACCCAGTACTTC. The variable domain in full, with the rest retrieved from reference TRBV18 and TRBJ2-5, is NAGVMQNPRHLVRRRGQEARLRCSPMKGHSHVYWYRQLPEEGLKFMVYLQKENIIDESGMPKERFSAEFPKEGPSILRIQQVVRGDSAAYFCASSELEAETQYFGPGTRLLVL.

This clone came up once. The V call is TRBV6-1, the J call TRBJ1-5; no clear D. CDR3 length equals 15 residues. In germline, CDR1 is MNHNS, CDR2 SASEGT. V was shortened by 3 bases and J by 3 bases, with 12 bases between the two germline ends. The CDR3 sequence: CASSDPMNPNQPQHF. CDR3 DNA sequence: TGTGCCAGCAGTGATCCTATGAACCCCAATCAGCCCCAGCATTTT.

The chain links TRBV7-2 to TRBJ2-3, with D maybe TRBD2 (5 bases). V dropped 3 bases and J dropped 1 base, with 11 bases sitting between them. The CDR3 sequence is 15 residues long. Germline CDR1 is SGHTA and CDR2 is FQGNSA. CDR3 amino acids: CASSLVLAGTDTQYF. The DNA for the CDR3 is TGTGCCAGCAGCTTGGTTCTAGCAGGCACAGATACGCAGTATTTT.

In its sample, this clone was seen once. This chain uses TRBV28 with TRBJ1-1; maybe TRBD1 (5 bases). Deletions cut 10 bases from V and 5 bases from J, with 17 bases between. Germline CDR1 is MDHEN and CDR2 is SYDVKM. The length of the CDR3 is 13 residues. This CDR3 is CATFFGASTEAFF. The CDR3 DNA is TGTGCCACCTTTTTTGGGGCCTCGACTGAAGCTTTCTTT.

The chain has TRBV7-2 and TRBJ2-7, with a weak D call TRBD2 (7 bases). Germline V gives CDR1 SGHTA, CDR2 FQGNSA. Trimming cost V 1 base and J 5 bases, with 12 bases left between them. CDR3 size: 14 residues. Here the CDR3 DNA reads TGTGCCAGCAGCTTAGTCGGGGGGCAAGACGAGCAGTACTTC. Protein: CASSLVGGQDEQYF.

CDR3 nucleotide sequence: TGTGCCAGCACCCCCACGGAATACTCACCCCTCCACTTT. Protein product: CASTPTEYSPLHF. The chain carries TRBV2 and TRBJ1-6; D unclear. Trimming removed 7 bases at V and 10 bases at J, with 14 bases between. CDR3 size: 13 residues. Germline V gene lookup returns CDR1 SNHLY and CDR2 FYNNEI. Using reference TRBV2 and TRBJ1-6 for the parts outside the CDR3, the full variable domain is EPEVTQTPSHQVTQMGQEVILRCVPISNHLYFYWYRQILGQKVEFLVSFYNNEISEKSEIFDDQFSVERPDGSNFTLKIRSTKLEDSAMYFCASTPTEYSPLHFGNGTRLTVT.

This chain's CDR3 is CASSRGSGLRAAETQYF. DNA of the CDR3: TGTGCCAGCAGCCGAGGCTCGGGACTCCGAGCGGCCGAGACCCAGTACTTC. The genes are TRBV4-2 and TRBJ2-5; tentative D call: TRBD2 (6 bases). From germline, CDR1 is LGHNA and CDR2 YNFKEQ. The CDR3 runs to 17 residues. Trimming took off 4 bases at V and 5 bases at J, with 23 bases between the two ends.

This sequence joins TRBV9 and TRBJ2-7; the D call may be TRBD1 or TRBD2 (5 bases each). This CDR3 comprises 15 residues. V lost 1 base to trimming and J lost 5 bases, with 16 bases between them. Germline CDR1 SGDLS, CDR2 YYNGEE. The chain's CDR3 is CASSVRSGLGDEQYF. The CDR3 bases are TGTGCCAGCAGCGTACGCTCAGGGTTGGGAGACGAGCAGTACTTC. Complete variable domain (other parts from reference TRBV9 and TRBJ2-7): DSGVTQTPKHLITATGQRVTLRCSPRSGDLSVYWYQQSLDQGLQFLIQYYNGEERAKGNILERFSAQQFPDLHSELNLSSLELGDSALYFCASSVRSGLGDEQYFGPGTRLTVT.

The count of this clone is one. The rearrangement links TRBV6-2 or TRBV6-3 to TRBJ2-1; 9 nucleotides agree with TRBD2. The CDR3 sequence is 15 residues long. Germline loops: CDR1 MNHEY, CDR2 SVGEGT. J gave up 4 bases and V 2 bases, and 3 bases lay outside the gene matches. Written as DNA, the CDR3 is TGTGCCAGCAGTTACCTTGCGGGGGGGTACAATGAGCAGTTCTTC. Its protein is CASSYLAGGYNEQFF.

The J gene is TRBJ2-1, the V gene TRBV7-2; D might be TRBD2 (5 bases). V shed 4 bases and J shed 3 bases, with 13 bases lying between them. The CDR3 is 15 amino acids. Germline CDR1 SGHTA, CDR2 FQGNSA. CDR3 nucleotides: TGTGCCAGCAGCTCCGCCTACGACTACTACAATGAGCAGTTCTTC. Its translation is CASSSAYDYYNEQFF.